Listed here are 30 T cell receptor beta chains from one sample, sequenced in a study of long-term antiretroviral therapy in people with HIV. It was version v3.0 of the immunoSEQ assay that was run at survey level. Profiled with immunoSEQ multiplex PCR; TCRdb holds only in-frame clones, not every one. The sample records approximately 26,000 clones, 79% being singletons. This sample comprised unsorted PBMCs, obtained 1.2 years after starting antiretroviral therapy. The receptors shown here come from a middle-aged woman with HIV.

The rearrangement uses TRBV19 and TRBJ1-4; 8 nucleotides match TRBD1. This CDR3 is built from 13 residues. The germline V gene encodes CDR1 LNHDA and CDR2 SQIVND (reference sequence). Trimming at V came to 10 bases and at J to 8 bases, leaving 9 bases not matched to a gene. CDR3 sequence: CATSKDRVEKLFF. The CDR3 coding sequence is TGTGCCACCTCCAAGGACAGGGTCGAAAAACTGTTTTTT.

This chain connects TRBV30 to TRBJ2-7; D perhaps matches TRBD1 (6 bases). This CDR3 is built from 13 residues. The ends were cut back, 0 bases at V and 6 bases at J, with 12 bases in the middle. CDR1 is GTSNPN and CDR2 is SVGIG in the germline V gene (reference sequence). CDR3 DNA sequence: TGTGCCTGGAGTGTAACAGGGTCCGCCGAGCAGTACTTC. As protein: CAWSVTGSAEQYF.

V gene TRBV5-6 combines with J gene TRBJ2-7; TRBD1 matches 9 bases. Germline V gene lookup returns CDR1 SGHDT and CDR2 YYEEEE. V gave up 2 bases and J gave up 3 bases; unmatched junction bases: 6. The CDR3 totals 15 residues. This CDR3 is CASSFPGQGNYEQYF. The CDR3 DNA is TGTGCCAGCAGCTTTCCGGGACAGGGCAACTACGAGCAGTACTTC.

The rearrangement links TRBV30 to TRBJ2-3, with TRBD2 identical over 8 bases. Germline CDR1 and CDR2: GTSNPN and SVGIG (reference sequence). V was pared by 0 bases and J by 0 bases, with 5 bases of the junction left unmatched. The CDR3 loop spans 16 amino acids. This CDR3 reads CAWSVGLAASTDTQYF. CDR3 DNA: TGTGCCTGGAGTGTTGGACTAGCAGCTAGCACAGATACGCAGTATTTT.

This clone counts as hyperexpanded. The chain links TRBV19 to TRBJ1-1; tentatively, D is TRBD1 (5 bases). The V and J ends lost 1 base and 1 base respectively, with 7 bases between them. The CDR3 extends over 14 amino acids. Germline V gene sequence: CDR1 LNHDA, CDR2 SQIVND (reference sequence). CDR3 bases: TGTGCCAGTAGTATAGGTAGGGGGAACACTGAAGCTTTCTTT. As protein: CASSIGRGNTEAFF. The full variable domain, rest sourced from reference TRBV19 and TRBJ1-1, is DGGITQSPKYLFRKEGQNVTLSCEQNLNHDAMYWYRQDPGQGLRLIYYSQIVNDFQKGDIAEGYSVSREKKESFPLTVTSAQKNPTAFYLCASSIGRGNTEAFFGQGTRLTVV.

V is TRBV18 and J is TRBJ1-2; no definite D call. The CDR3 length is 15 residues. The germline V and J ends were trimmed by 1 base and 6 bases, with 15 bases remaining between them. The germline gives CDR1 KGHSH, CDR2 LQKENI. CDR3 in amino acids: CASSPLAGQADGYTF. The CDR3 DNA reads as TGTGCCAGCTCACCACTGGCTGGGCAGGCTGATGGCTACACCTTC.

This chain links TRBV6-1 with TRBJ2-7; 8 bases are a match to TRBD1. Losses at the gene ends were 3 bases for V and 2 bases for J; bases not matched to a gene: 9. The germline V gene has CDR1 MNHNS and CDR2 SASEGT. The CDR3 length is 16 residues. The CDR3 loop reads CASSDGTGFRAYEQYF. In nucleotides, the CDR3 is TGTGCCAGCAGTGATGGGACAGGTTTCCGGGCCTACGAGCAGTACTTC.

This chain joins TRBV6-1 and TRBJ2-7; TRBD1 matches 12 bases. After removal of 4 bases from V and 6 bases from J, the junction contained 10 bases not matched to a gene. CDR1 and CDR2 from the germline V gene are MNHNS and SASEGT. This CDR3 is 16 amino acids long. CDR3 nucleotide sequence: TGTGCCAGCAGTGCGAAGCCGGGACAGGGGGCTCTCGAGCAGTACTTC. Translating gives CASSAKPGQGALEQYF.

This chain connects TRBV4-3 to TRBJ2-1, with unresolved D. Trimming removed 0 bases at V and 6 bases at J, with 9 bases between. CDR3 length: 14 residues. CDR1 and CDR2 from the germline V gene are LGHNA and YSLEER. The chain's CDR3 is CASSQDDEFNEQFF. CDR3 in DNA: TGCGCCAGCAGCCAAGACGACGAGTTCAATGAGCAGTTCTTC.

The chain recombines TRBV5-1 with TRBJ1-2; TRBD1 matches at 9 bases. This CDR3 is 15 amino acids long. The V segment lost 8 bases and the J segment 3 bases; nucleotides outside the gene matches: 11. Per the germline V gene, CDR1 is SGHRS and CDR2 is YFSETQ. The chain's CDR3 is CASDFTGTGYYGYTF. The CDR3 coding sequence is TGCGCCAGTGACTTTACCGGGACAGGGTACTATGGCTACACCTTC.

CDR3 region: CSVEVEGLALYEQYF. The CDR3, as DNA: TGCAGCGTTGAGGTAGAAGGACTAGCGCTCTACGAGCAGTACTTC. The chain uses TRBV29-1 and TRBJ2-7; 9 bases align to TRBD2. The CDR3 loop spans 15 amino acids. Germline V gene sequence: CDR1 SQVTM, CDR2 ANQGSEA. V dropped 3 bases and J dropped 3; count of bases not matched to a gene: 9.

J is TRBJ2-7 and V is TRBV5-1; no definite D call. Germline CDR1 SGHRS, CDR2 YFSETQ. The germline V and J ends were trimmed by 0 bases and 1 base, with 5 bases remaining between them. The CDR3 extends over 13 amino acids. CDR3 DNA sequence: TGCGCCAGCAGCTTGGACAGATCCTACGAGCAGTACTTC. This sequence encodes CASSLDRSYEQYF.

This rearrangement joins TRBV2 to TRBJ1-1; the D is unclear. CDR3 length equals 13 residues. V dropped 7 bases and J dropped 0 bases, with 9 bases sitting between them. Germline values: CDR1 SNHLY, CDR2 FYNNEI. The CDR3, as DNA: TGTGCCAGCAAGAGGGTGATGAACACTGAAGCTTTCTTT. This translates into CASKRVMNTEAFF.

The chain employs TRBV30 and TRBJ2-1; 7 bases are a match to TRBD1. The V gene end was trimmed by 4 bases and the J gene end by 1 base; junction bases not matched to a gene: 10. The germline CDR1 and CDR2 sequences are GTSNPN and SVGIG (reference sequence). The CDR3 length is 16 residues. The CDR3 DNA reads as TGTGCCTGGAAGAAAAGCCGGGACAGTTCCTACAATGAGCAGTTCTTC. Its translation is CAWKKSRDSSYNEQFF. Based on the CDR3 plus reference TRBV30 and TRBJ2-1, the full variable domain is SQTIHQWPATLVQPVGSPLSLECTVEGTSNPNLYWYRQAAGRGLQLLFYSVGIGQISSEVPQNLSASRPQDRQFILSSKKLLLSDSGFYLCAWKKSRDSSYNEQFFGPGTRLTVL.

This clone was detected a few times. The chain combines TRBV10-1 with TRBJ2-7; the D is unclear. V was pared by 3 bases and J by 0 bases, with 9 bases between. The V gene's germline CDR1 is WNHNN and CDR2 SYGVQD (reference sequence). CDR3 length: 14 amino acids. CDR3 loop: CASSEGPLSYEQYF. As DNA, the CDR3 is TGCGCCAGCAGTGAAGGCCCCCTCTCCTACGAGCAGTACTTC.

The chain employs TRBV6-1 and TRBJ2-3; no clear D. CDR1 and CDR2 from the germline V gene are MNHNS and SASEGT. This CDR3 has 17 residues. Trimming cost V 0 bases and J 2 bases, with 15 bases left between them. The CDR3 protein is CASSEAVSPTLTDTQYF. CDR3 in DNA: TGTGCCAGCAGTGAAGCGGTTTCCCCAACACTCACAGATACGCAGTATTTT.

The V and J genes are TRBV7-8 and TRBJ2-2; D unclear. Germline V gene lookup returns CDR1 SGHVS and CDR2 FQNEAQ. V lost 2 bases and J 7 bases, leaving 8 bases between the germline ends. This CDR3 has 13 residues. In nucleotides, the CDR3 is TGTGCCAGCAGCTTAATTAAAGGCGGGGAGCTGTTTTTT. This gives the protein CASSLIKGGELFF. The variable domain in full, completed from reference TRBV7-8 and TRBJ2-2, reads GAGVSQSPRYKVAKRGQDVALRCDPISGHVSLFWYQQALGQGPEFLTYFQNEAQLDKSGLPSDRFFAERPEGSVSTLKIQRTQQEDSAVYLCASSLIKGGELFFGEGSRLTVL.

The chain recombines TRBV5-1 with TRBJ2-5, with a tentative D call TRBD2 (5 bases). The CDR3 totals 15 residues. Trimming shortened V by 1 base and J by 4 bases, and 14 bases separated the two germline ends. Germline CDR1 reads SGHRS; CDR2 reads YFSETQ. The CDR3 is CASSLFVESGETQYF. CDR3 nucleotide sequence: TGCGCCAGCAGCTTGTTTGTGGAAAGCGGAGAGACCCAGTACTTC.

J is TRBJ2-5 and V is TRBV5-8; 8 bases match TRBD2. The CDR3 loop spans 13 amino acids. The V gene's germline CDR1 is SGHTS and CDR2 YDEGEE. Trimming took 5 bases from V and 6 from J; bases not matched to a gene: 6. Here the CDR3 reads CASSLGRGKTQYF. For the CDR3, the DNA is TGTGCCAGCAGTCTCGGGAGGGGGAAGACCCAGTACTTC.

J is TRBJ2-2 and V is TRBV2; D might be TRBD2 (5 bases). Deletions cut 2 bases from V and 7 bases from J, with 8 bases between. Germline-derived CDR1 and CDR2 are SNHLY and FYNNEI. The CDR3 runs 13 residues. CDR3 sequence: CASSETGGGELFF. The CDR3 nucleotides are TGTGCCAGCAGTGAAACCGGAGGCGGGGAGCTGTTTTTT.

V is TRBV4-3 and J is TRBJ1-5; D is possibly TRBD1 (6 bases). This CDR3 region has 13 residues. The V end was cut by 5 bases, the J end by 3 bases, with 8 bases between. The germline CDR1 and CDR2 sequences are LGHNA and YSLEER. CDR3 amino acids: CASSWDINQPQHF. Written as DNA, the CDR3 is TGCGCCAGCAGCTGGGACATCAATCAGCCCCAGCATTTT.

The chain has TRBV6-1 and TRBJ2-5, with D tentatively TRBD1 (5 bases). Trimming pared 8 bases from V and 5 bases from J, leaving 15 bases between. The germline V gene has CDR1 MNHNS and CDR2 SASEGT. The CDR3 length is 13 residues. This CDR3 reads CASGNLGRETQYF. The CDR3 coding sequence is TGTGCCAGCGGCAATCTGGGGCGGGAGACCCAGTACTTC.

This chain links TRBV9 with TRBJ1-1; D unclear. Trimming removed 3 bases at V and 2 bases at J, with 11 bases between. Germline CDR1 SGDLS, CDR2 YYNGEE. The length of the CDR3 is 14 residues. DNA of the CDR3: TGTGCCAGCAGCGCCGCACAGCAAAACACTGAAGCTTTCTTT. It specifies CASSAAQQNTEAFF.

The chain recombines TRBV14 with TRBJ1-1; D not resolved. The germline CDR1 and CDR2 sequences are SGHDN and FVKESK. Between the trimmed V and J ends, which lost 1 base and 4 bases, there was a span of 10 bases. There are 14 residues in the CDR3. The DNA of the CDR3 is TGTGCCAGCAGCCAAGTAGTGGGAGTCACTGAAGCTTTCTTT. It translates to CASSQVVGVTEAFF. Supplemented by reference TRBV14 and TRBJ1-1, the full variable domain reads EAGVTQFPSHSVIEKGQTVTLRCDPISGHDNLYWYRRVMGKEIKFLLHFVKESKQDESGMPNNRFLAERTGGTYSTLKVQPAELEDSGVYFCASSQVVGVTEAFFGQGTRLTVV.

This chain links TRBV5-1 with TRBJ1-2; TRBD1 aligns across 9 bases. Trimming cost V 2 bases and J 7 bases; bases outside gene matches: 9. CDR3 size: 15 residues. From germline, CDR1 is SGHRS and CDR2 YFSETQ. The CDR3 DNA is TGCGCCAGCAGCTTAGATTACAGGGGGCAGGTTGGCTACACCTTC. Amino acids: CASSLDYRGQVGYTF. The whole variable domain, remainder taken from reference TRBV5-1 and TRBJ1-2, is KAGVTQTPRYLIKTRGQQVTLSCSPISGHRSVSWYQQTPGQGLQFLFEYFSETQRNKGNFPGRFSGRQFSNSRSEMNVSTLELGDSALYLCASSLDYRGQVGYTFGSGTRLTVV.

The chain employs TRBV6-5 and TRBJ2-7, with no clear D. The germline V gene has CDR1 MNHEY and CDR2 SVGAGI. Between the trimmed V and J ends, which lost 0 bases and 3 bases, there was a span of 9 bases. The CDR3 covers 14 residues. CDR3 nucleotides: TGTGCCAGCAGTTACTCATTAGGGAACTACGAGCAGTACTTC. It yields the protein CASSYSLGNYEQYF.

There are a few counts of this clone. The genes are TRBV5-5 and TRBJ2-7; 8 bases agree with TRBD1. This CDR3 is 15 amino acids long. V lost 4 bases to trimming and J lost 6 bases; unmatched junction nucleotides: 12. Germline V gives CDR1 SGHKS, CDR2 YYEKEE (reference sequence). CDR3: CASSPSGTGLSEQYF. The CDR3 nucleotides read TGTGCCAGCAGCCCGTCCGGGACAGGACTCTCCGAGCAGTACTTC.

CDR3 residues: CASSPPGQTYEQYF. CDR3 sequence (DNA): TGTGCCAGCAGCCCCCCGGGGCAGACCTACGAGCAGTACTTC. V is TRBV7-9 and J is TRBJ2-7; TRBD1 or TRBD2 may be the D gene (5 bases each). The CDR3 runs 14 residues. The germline CDR1 and CDR2 sequences are SEHNR and FQNEAQ (reference sequence). The V end lost 5 bases, the J end lost 2 bases, and 13 bases lay between the germline ends.

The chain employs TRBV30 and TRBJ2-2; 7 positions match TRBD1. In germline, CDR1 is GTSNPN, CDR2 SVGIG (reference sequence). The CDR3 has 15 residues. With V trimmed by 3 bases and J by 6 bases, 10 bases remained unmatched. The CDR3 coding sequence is TGTGCCTGGAGGGTAAAAGACAGGGTGGCCGGGGAGCTGTTTTTT. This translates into CAWRVKDRVAGELFF.

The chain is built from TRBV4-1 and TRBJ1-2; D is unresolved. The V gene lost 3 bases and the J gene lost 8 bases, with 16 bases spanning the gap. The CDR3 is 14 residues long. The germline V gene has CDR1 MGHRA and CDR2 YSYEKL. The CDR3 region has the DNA TGCGCCAGCAGCCAGAAGCTGGGTGCCCTGGGCTACACCTTC. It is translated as CASSQKLGALGYTF.